Following are 32 T cell receptor beta chains from one sample sequenced in a study of T-cell reconstitution after alpha-beta-depleted transplantation in children. Using unique molecular identifiers, the investigators prepared the TCRbeta library. Each CDR3 protein gets one entry after TCRdb re-called the PCR reads with MiXCR. The table includes hundreds of thousands of distinct CDR3 sequences, 6.5% to 10% detected once. The sequences come from PBMCs, mostly from graft donor cells, collected 180 days after TCRalphabeta/CD19-depleted stem cell transplant. Receptor source: a male patient between 10 and 17 years old who had a stem cell transplant for acute lymphoblastic leukemia, so the T cells may come from the graft donor.

This clonotype was seen repeatedly, ten times or more. The chain couples TRBV20-1 to TRBJ2-7; no reliable D call. Germline CDR1 DFQATT, CDR2 SNEGSKA (reference sequence). V was shortened by 0 bases and J by 6 bases, with 9 bases between the two germline ends. This CDR3 spans 12 amino acids. The DNA for the CDR3 is TGCAGTGCTAGAGACCACTTGGCCGAGCAGTACTTC. This gives the protein CSARDHLAEQYF.

In this sample, this clonotype turned up many times. The rearrangement uses TRBV10-3 and TRBJ1-3; D might be TRBD1 (5 bases). Trimming shortened V by 4 bases and J by 6 bases, and 16 bases separated the two germline ends. This CDR3 has 15 amino acids. Germline V gene lookup returns CDR1 ENHRY and CDR2 SYGVKD. CDR3 in amino acids: CAISAAGRLSNTIYF. CDR3 coding DNA: TGTGCCATCAGTGCTGCGGGACGGCTATCAAACACCATATATTTT.

This clonotype occurred many times. The V call is TRBV12-3 or TRBV12-4, the J call TRBJ2-7; D not certain. The CDR3 extends over 13 amino acids. V lost 0 bases and J 3 bases, leaving 6 bases between the germline ends. The CDR3 is CASSLAAFYEQYF. The CDR3 DNA is TGTGCCAGCAGTTTAGCAGCTTTCTACGAGCAGTACTTC.

The chain couples TRBV19 to TRBJ1-5, with D perhaps TRBD1 (6 bases). CDR1 LNHDA and CDR2 SQIVND come from the germline V gene (reference sequence). V was pared by 1 base and J by 0 bases, with 7 bases between. This CDR3 has 15 residues. The CDR3 sequence is CASSIGGASNQPQHF. The CDR3, as DNA: TGTGCCAGTAGTATAGGGGGGGCTAGCAATCAGCCCCAGCATTTT.

This clonotype appeared many times. For the CDR3, the DNA is TGTGCCAGCAGCCTGGTAGGGCGGGGGGCCCGGCCCTTAAGCACAGATACGCAGTATTTT. It is translated as CASSLVGRGARPLSTDTQYF. This chain links TRBV7-2 with TRBJ2-3; 8 nucleotides align to TRBD2. The J segment lost 0 bases and the V segment lost 5 bases, leaving 19 bases of the junction unmatched. The CDR3 runs 20 residues. CDR1 and CDR2 from the germline V gene are SGHTA and FQGNSA.

This rearrangement joins TRBV4-1 to TRBJ2-3, with 7 positions matching TRBD2. Trimming cost V 0 bases and J 6 bases; bases outside gene matches: 9. The CDR3 contains 16 residues. The germline V gene has CDR1 MGHRA and CDR2 YSYEKL. The CDR3 DNA sequence: TGCGCCAGCAGCCAAGAAAGGGGAGGGCCACACGATACGCAGTATTTT. Translation gives CASSQERGGPHDTQYF.

Many counts were recorded for this clonotype. The rearrangement uses TRBV5-1 and TRBJ2-4; 7 bases align to TRBD1. The length of the CDR3 is 18 residues. Germline CDR1 and CDR2: SGHRS and YFSETQ. J was trimmed by 2 bases and V by 3 bases; bases with no gene match: 14. The CDR3 spells CASSSGQQGTSSKNIQYF. Here the CDR3 DNA reads TGCGCCAGCAGCTCGGGGCAACAGGGGACCTCTTCCAAAAACATTCAGTACTTC.

Written as DNA, the CDR3 is TGTGCCAGCAGCTTAGAGGGGACAACCCAAGAGACCCAGTACTTC. Translated, it gives CASSLEGTTQETQYF. The rearrangement uses TRBV13 and TRBJ2-5; possible D gene TRBD1, 6 bases. This CDR3 is 15 amino acids long. Germline lookup yields CDR1 PRHDT and CDR2 FYEKMQ (reference sequence). V lost 1 base and J lost 1, with 10 bases in between.

This clonotype showed up many times. The V call is TRBV12-3 or TRBV12-4, the J call TRBJ1-3; D is ambiguous. This CDR3 comprises 10 residues. Trimming removed 6 bases from V and 9 bases from J, with 6 bases in between. CDR3: CASSPSTIYF. CDR3 DNA sequence: TGTGCCAGCAGCCCTAGCACCATATATTTT.

This clonotype was observed many times. This rearrangement joins TRBV25-1 to TRBJ2-3; 7 positions agree with TRBD1. J lost 1 base, V lost 3 bases, and 7 bases had no gene match. The V gene's germline CDR1 is MGHDK and CDR2 SYGVNS. The CDR3 covers 16 residues. The CDR3 spells CASSEGTAGRTDTQYF. CDR3 nucleotide sequence: TGTGCCAGCAGTGAGGGGACAGCCGGCCGCACAGATACGCAGTATTTT. The complete variable domain, with remaining parts taken from reference TRBV25-1 and TRBJ2-3, reads EADIYQTPRYLVIGTGKKITLECSQTMGHDKMYWYQQDPGMELHLIHYSYGVNSTEKGDLSSESTVSRIRTEHFPLTLESARPSHTSQYLCASSEGTAGRTDTQYFGPGTRLTVL.

This clonotype appeared many times. The rearrangement joins TRBV28 to TRBJ1-4, with D unresolved. The V end lost 8 bases, the J end lost 0 bases, and 10 bases lay between the germline ends. The length of the CDR3 is 14 residues. Germline V gene data show CDR1 as MDHEN and CDR2 as SYDVKM. The CDR3 nucleotides read TGTGCCAGCCGAGCGGGAGCAACTAATGAAAAACTGTTTTTT. It encodes CASRAGATNEKLFF.

Ten or more counts support this clonotype. This chain's CDR3 is CASNQGNEQFF. The DNA for the CDR3 is TGTGCCAGCAATCAGGGTAATGAGCAGTTCTTC. The J gene is TRBJ2-1, the V gene TRBV25-1; D is perhaps TRBD1 (5 bases). V lost 7 bases to trimming and J lost 7 bases, with 8 bases between them. In germline, CDR1 is MGHDK, CDR2 SYGVNS. The CDR3 has 11 amino acids.

The sample holds many counts of this clonotype. V gene TRBV5-1 combines with J gene TRBJ2-7; 8 bases align to TRBD1. V shed 3 bases and J 5 bases; nucleotides not matched to a gene: 7. The length of the CDR3 is 14 residues. Germline lookup yields CDR1 SGHRS and CDR2 YFSETQ. CDR3: CASSSAGTGNEQYF. CDR3 nucleotide sequence: TGCGCCAGCAGCTCCGCCGGGACAGGCAACGAGCAGTACTTC.

Ten or more counts support this clonotype. The chain carries TRBV4-3 and TRBJ1-6; D call uncertain. V lost 1 base and J 5 bases, leaving 6 bases between the germline ends. The CDR3 runs 14 residues. Germline V gene data show CDR1 as LGHNA and CDR2 as YSLEER. The CDR3 bases are TGCGCCAGCAGCCAAGTTCAGGATAATTCACCCCTCCACTTT. Its translation: CASSQVQDNSPLHF.

This clonotype was found many times. V is TRBV15 and J is TRBJ1-6; perhaps TRBD1 as D (5 bases). The CDR3 consists of 18 residues. V was pared by 0 bases and J by 8 bases, with 20 bases between. From germline, CDR1 is LNHNV and CDR2 YYDKDF (reference sequence). The CDR3, as DNA: TGTGCCACCAGCAGAGATAGGAGATCCTGGGGGACGGATTCACCCCTCCACTTT. Translation: CATSRDRRSWGTDSPLHF. The variable domain in full, with the rest retrieved from reference TRBV15 and TRBJ1-6, is DAMVIQNPRYQVTQFGKPVTLSCSQTLNHNVMYWYQQKSSQAPKLLFHYYDKDFNNEADTPDNFQSRRPNTSFCFLDIRSPGLGDTAMYLCATSRDRRSWGTDSPLHFGNGTRLTVT.

This clonotype was seen ten or more times. J is TRBJ1-2 and V is TRBV20-1; 8 bases agree with TRBD1. V trimming: 2 bases; J trimming: 3 bases; junction bases outside the gene matches: 5. The CDR3 runs to 14 residues. Germline V gene data show CDR1 as DFQATT and CDR2 as SNEGSKA (reference sequence). CDR3 sequence reads: CSARTDRGDYGYTF. Written as DNA, the CDR3 is TGCAGTGCTAGAACCGACAGGGGAGACTATGGCTACACCTTC.

This clonotype was picked up many times. The chain combines TRBV7-3 with TRBJ2-5, with a possible D match to TRBD1 (6 bases). The CDR3 consists of 12 residues. The germline gives CDR1 SGHTA, CDR2 FQGTGA. Trimming cost V 3 bases and J 5 bases, with 7 bases left between them. In nucleotides, the CDR3 is TGTGCCAGCAGCTTCCAGGGGGAGACCCAGTACTTC. It specifies CASSFQGETQYF.

This clonotype was seen at least ten times. This rearrangement joins TRBV7-2 to TRBJ1-5; no reliable D call. Germline lookup yields CDR1 SGHTA and CDR2 FQGNSA. The CDR3 has 14 residues. V dropped 0 bases and J dropped 6 bases, with 9 bases sitting between them. The CDR3: CASSLARLGQPQHF. Here the CDR3 DNA reads TGTGCCAGCAGCTTAGCCCGATTGGGTCAGCCCCAGCATTTT.

There are many counts of this clonotype. The chain joins TRBV4-3 to TRBJ2-5; possible D gene TRBD2, 6 bases. Deletions cut 0 bases from V and 1 base from J, with 6 bases between. Germline lookup yields CDR1 LGHNA and CDR2 YSLEER. CDR3 size: 14 residues. As DNA, the CDR3 is TGCGCCAGCAGCCAAGAGACTAGCCAAGAGACCCAGTACTTC. It yields the protein CASSQETSQETQYF.

This clonotype was seen many times. The rearrangement uses TRBV20-1 and TRBJ2-1, with a weak D call TRBD2 (5 bases). With 6 bases removed from V and 3 bases from J, the gap between germline ends came to 15 bases. Germline CDR1 and CDR2: DFQATT and SNEGSKA (reference sequence). The CDR3 extends over 14 amino acids. CDR3 sequence: CSATDYRNYNEQFF. The CDR3 nucleotides read TGCAGTGCGACCGACTATCGCAACTACAATGAGCAGTTCTTC.

This clonotype was seen many times. V is TRBV12-3 or TRBV12-4 and J is TRBJ2-1; tentative D call: TRBD2 (8 bases). This CDR3 is built from 16 residues. With 8 bases removed from V and 7 bases from J, the gap between germline ends came to 24 bases. The CDR3 here is CASLLRNRGLGNEQFF. The CDR3 DNA is TGTGCCAGCCTGCTCCGGAACAGGGGACTAGGTAATGAGCAGTTCTTC.

Worth noting for this clonotype: This sequence may be a read error, since a much larger clone differs from it by one base. The chain's CDR3 is CASRYHSGRHYNQQFF. CDR3 in DNA: TGTGCCAGCAGATACCATTCGGGACGGCATTACAATCAGCAGTTCTTC. The genes are TRBV21-1 and TRBJ2-1; the D segment call TRBD2 is taken from the table without a DNA check. TRBV21-1 is classified as a pseudogene. The CDR3 is 16 amino acids.

This clonotype was counted ten times or more. The chain recombines TRBV10-3 with TRBJ2-2; D unclear. The CDR3 spans 13 residues. Trimming took 4 bases from V and 3 from J, leaving 6 bases between them. Per the germline V gene, CDR1 is ENHRY and CDR2 is SYGVKD. CDR3 sequence reads: CAISGLDTGELFF. The DNA for the CDR3 is TGTGCCATCAGTGGGCTAGACACCGGGGAGCTGTTTTTT.

In its sample, this clonotype was seen many times. This chain uses TRBV5-1 with TRBJ2-7; the match to TRBD2 covers 10 bases. After removal of 0 bases from V and 7 bases from J, the junction contained 7 bases not matched to a gene. This CDR3 contains 15 residues. The germline CDR1 and CDR2 sequences are SGHRS and YFSETQ. The CDR3 here is CASSLERGGGLEQYF. The CDR3 nucleotides are TGCGCCAGCAGCTTGGAGCGGGGGGGTGGGTTGGAGCAGTACTTC.

This clonotype was seen more than once but under ten times. J is TRBJ1-2 and V is TRBV20-1, with D hard to call. The germline V gene encodes CDR1 DFQATT and CDR2 SNEGSKA (reference sequence). Trimming removed 3 bases from V and 3 bases from J, with 8 bases in between. The CDR3 totals 12 residues. The CDR3 reads CSASASYYGYTF. The CDR3 coding sequence is TGCAGTGCTAGTGCGAGTTACTATGGCTACACCTTC.

This clonotype was recorded at least ten times. CDR3 nucleotide sequence: TGTGCCACCAGTGACCCCCGACAGAACACCGGGGAGCTGTTTTTT. Residues: CATSDPRQNTGELFF. The chain couples TRBV24-1 to TRBJ2-2; unclear D gene. Germline V CDR1 and CDR2: KGHDR, SFDVKD. CDR3 size: 15 residues. V lost 4 bases, J lost 1 base, and 9 bases lay in between.

As concerns this clonotype: A much larger clone is a single base away; this may be a read error. V and J are TRBV12-3 or TRBV12-4 and TRBJ2-3; 12 bases are a match to TRBD2. This CDR3 is 18 amino acids long. Written as DNA, the CDR3 is TGTGCCTGCAGTTTAGTGAGACTAGCGGGAGCAGTCACAGATACGCAGTATTTT. Protein product: CACSLVRLAGAVTDTQYF.

This clonotype has a count of ten or more. The J gene is TRBJ1-1, the V gene TRBV12-3 or TRBV12-4; D is unclear. The V end lost 8 bases, the J end lost 6 bases, and 13 bases lay between the germline ends. This CDR3 has 12 amino acids. This chain's CDR3 is CASRTWAAEAFF. The CDR3 DNA reads TGTGCCAGCCGTACCTGGGCGGCTGAAGCTTTCTTT.

In this sample, this clonotype turned up many times. The chain uses TRBV12-3 or TRBV12-4 and TRBJ2-7, with D perhaps assigned TRBD1 or TRBD2 (6 bases each). V was clipped by 5 bases and J by 4 bases, with 21 bases between them. This CDR3 is 16 amino acids long. DNA of the CDR3: TGTGCCAGCAGTCCAAGGGGGTTTAGTGGGACTTACGAGCAGTACTTC. Translation gives CASSPRGFSGTYEQYF.

This clonotype was seen a few times. The J gene is TRBJ1-6, the V gene TRBV12-3 or TRBV12-4, with unresolved D. The CDR3 loop spans 14 amino acids. Trimming shortened V by 7 bases and J by 0 bases, and 7 bases separated the two germline ends. The CDR3 DNA sequence: TGTGCCAGCACTCCCAGCTCCTATAATTCACCCCTCCACTTT. Residues: CASTPSSYNSPLHF.

The sample holds many counts of this clonotype. The rearrangement joins TRBV7-9 to TRBJ2-1; 9 bases are shared with TRBD2. CDR3 length: 15 amino acids. Per germline, CDR1 SEHNR and CDR2 FQNEAQ (reference sequence). V was clipped by 1 base and J by 7 bases; unmatched bases: 5. The DNA of the CDR3 is TGTGCCAGCAGCTTAGGACTAGCGGCCCTTAATGAGCAGTTCTTC. Translating it yields CASSLGLAALNEQFF.

This clonotype came up many times. The rearrangement uses TRBV20-1 and TRBJ2-1; the D gene could be TRBD1 or TRBD2 (7 bases each). The CDR3 runs 14 residues. V lost 5 bases and J 1 base, leaving 12 bases between the germline ends. Germline CDR1 reads DFQATT; CDR2 reads SNEGSKA (reference sequence). As DNA, the CDR3 is TGCAGTGCTCCCAGGGGGGGATCCTACAATGAGCAGTTCTTC. As protein: CSAPRGGSYNEQFF.